This T cell receptor beta chain was sequenced for a study of human T cells and chemical hapten exposure. Background on the study: DPC (0.01%) was patch tested on the upper back and read at 6 days.

Findings and caveats of the study: Donors, who had alopecia, may show an immune response that differs from healthy people's.

TCRdb redid the calling of the RACE reads with MiXCR, one entry per CDR3 protein. The table has 70,000 to 90,000 distinct CDR3 sequences, roughly a tenth seen once. This clonotype was seen a handful of times. Its specificity is unknown. The time point: patch test 2, 6 weeks after DPC sensitization. Regarding treatment: therapeutic diphenylcyclopropenone sensitization with weekly scalp DPC. The TCR originated in a woman aged 50 to 65 with alopecia areata. Some clones in this sample may be carry-over from other donors' samples. The sample consisted of whole blood, taken in connection with sensitization to the hapten diphenylcyclopropenone (DPC).

CDR3 sequence (DNA): TGTGCCAGCAGTCCCGGACGCGGGGATTCACCCCTCCACTTT. It is translated as CASSPGRGDSPLHF. V is TRBV6-5 and J is TRBJ1-6; D is unresolved. This CDR3 is 14 amino acids long. Trimming pared 5 bases from V and 8 bases from J, leaving 13 bases between. The germline gives CDR1 MNHEY, CDR2 SVGAGI.